The 32 T cell receptor beta chains given below trace back to one sample, sequenced in a study of shared clonotypes between healthy human individuals. Sequenced by immunoSEQ multiplex PCR; TCRdb stores in-frame clones only, minus some. Among around 100,000 clones listed, around two thirds were seen once. The sequenced material came from memory CD8+ T cells sorted from blood. Subset in this sample: CD45RO+ cells pooled with CCR7-negative TemRA cells. The source of these receptors is a woman aged 25-40 years in good health.

V usage is TRBV2 and J usage is TRBJ2-1; maybe TRBD2 (5 bases). This CDR3 is built from 13 residues. The V end lost 10 bases, the J end lost 0 bases, and 10 bases lay between the germline ends. Germline V gene data show CDR1 as SNHLY and CDR2 as FYNNEI. CDR3 in DNA: TGTGCCACCGGGGTTTTCTCCTACAATGAGCAGTTCTTC. Protein sequence: CATGVFSYNEQFF.

V usage is TRBV30 and J usage is TRBJ1-2; 7 bases line up with TRBD1. The CDR3 contains 13 residues. Germline V gene lookup returns CDR1 GTSNPN and CDR2 SVGIG (reference sequence). Losses at the gene ends were 8 bases for V and 1 base for J; bases not matched to a gene: 7. The CDR3: CAGDSPVNYGYTF. CDR3 nucleotides: TGTGCCGGGGACAGCCCTGTTAACTATGGCTACACCTTC.

This clone was seen a single time. This chain joins TRBV20-1 and TRBJ2-7, with D maybe TRBD1 (5 bases). This CDR3 is 11 amino acids long. The V end was cut by 2 bases, the J end by 5 bases, with 7 bases between. Per the germline V gene, CDR1 is DFQATT and CDR2 is SNEGSKA (reference sequence). CDR3 region: CSARKGDEQYF. DNA of the CDR3: TGCAGTGCTAGAAAAGGGGACGAGCAGTACTTC.

This clone was counted many times. Other DNA sequences of this sample code for an identical CDR3. The chain uses TRBV6-1 and TRBJ1-5; D unclear. Germline CDR1 is MNHNS and CDR2 is SASEGT. The CDR3 runs to 15 residues. V was clipped by 1 base and J by 2 bases, with 9 bases between them. Here the CDR3 DNA reads TGTGCCAGCAGTGAAGAGACCGGGGGCAATCAGCCCCAGCATTTT. This codes for CASSEETGGNQPQHF.

Only one count was recorded for this clone. The chain uses TRBV9 and TRBJ2-7; D is possibly TRBD2 (5 bases). Trimming took off 4 bases at V and 4 bases at J, with 18 bases between the two ends. Per germline, CDR1 SGDLS and CDR2 YYNGEE. This CDR3 has 15 amino acids. The CDR3 here is CASSPLSGNRYEQYF. The CDR3 DNA sequence: TGTGCCAGCAGCCCCTTGTCGGGGAATCGATACGAGCAGTACTTC. Full variable domain (remainder filled in from reference TRBV9 and TRBJ2-7): DSGVTQTPKHLITATGQRVTLRCSPRSGDLSVYWYQQSLDQGLQFLIQYYNGEERAKGNILERFSAQQFPDLHSELNLSSLELGDSALYFCASSPLSGNRYEQYFGPGTRLTVT.

This chain connects TRBV4-1 to TRBJ2-5; D gene ambiguous. The CDR3 is 14 residues long. V was trimmed by 0 bases and J by 5 bases, leaving 10 bases between them. Germline-derived CDR1 and CDR2 are MGHRA and YSYEKL. The CDR3 DNA is TGCGCCAGCAGCCAAGACCCCCGGCCGGAGACCCAGTACTTC. Its translation: CASSQDPRPETQYF.

The sample holds many counts of this clone. V usage is TRBV25-1 and J usage is TRBJ1-2, with TRBD1 identical over 8 bases. CDR3 length: 14 residues. Losses at the gene ends were 3 bases for V and 5 bases for J; bases not matched to a gene: 5. Germline CDR1 is MGHDK and CDR2 is SYGVNS. CDR3 sequence reads: CASSEPTGEYGYTF. CDR3 nucleotide sequence: TGTGCCAGCAGTGAGCCGACAGGGGAATATGGCTACACCTTC.

CDR3 amino acids: CASSYLISGNTIYF. The CDR3 DNA reads TGTGCCAGCAGCTATTTGATATCCGGAAACACCATATATTTT. This rearrangement joins TRBV5-6 to TRBJ1-3; unclear D gene. Germline CDR1 is SGHDT and CDR2 is YYEEEE. The ends were cut back, 3 bases at V and 4 bases at J, with 11 bases in the middle. The CDR3 loop spans 14 amino acids.

This rearrangement joins TRBV6-5 to TRBJ1-5; D may be TRBD1 (5 bases). Per the germline V gene, CDR1 is MNHEY and CDR2 is SVGAGI. This CDR3 region has 14 residues. V gave up 2 bases and J gave up 8 bases, with 13 bases separating them. As DNA, the CDR3 is TGTGCCAGCAGTTACCTTGAGGGGTCGGAGCCCCAGCATTTT. It is translated as CASSYLEGSEPQHF.

This clone was detected only once. The chain uses TRBV16 and TRBJ1-4; possible D gene TRBD1, 6 bases. CDR3 length: 14 amino acids. The ends were cut back, 2 bases at V and 2 bases at J, with 6 bases in the middle. From germline, CDR1 is KGHSY and CDR2 FQNENV. The CDR3 DNA is TGTGCCAGCAGCCAAACAGGGACTAATGAAAAACTGTTTTTT. Its translation is CASSQTGTNEKLFF.

The chain is built from TRBV9 and TRBJ1-1; D possibly corresponds to TRBD1 (5 bases). V lost 4 bases and J lost 0, with 16 bases in between. The CDR3 is 16 amino acids. Germline loops: CDR1 SGDLS, CDR2 YYNGEE. The CDR3 loop reads CASSPREGRVNTEAFF. DNA of the CDR3: TGTGCCAGCAGCCCCCGGGAGGGGAGGGTGAACACTGAAGCTTTCTTT.

V is TRBV2 and J is TRBJ1-1; no definite D call. The CDR3 has 14 amino acids. The V and J ends lost 8 bases and 0 bases respectively, with 13 bases between them. Germline V gene lookup returns CDR1 SNHLY and CDR2 FYNNEI. CDR3 bases: TGTGCCAGCGCCACCGGGCCCTTGAACACTGAAGCTTTCTTT. It translates to CASATGPLNTEAFF. The complete variable domain, with remaining parts taken from reference TRBV2 and TRBJ1-1, reads EPEVTQTPSHQVTQMGQEVILRCVPISNHLYFYWYRQILGQKVEFLVSFYNNEISEKSEIFDDQFSVERPDGSNFTLKIRSTKLEDSAMYFCASATGPLNTEAFFGQGTRLTVV.

The rearrangement links TRBV11-2 to TRBJ1-2, with no clear D. Germline V lookup: CDR1 SGHAT, CDR2 FQNNGV. V was trimmed by 2 bases and J by 0 bases, leaving 7 bases between them. The CDR3 has 14 amino acids. Written as DNA, the CDR3 is TGTGCCAGCAGCTTACCCATTGCTAACTATGGCTACACCTTC. Amino acid sequence: CASSLPIANYGYTF.

Written as DNA, the CDR3 is TGCGCCAGCAGCTTGGGGGACAGGAGGGTATCCGGCGGGGAGCTGTTTTTT. Residues: CASSLGDRRVSGGELFF. The chain combines TRBV5-1 with TRBJ2-2; 8 nucleotides align to TRBD1. Germline CDR1 SGHRS, CDR2 YFSETQ. CDR3 length: 17 residues. J gave up 7 bases and V 0 bases, and 11 bases lay outside the gene matches.

As regards this clone: An end of the junction does not agree with germline; a read error may underlie this. The genes are TRBV7-9 and TRBJ2-3; maybe TRBD2 (6 bases). The CDR3 spans 14 residues. Per the germline V gene, CDR1 is SEHNR and CDR2 is FQNEAQ (reference sequence). CDR3 coding DNA: TGTGCCAGCACCTTAGCGGAGAACTCAGATACGCAGTATTTT. Amino acids: CASTLAENSDTQYF.

This chain uses TRBV2 with TRBJ1-1; the match to TRBD1 covers 7 bases. From germline, CDR1 is SNHLY and CDR2 FYNNEI. Germline trimming cut 7 bases from V and 0 bases from J; bases unmatched to any gene: 11. The CDR3 covers 16 residues. The CDR3 sequence: CASTWLGQGVNTEAFF. Here the CDR3 DNA reads TGTGCCAGCACTTGGCTGGGGCAGGGGGTGAACACTGAAGCTTTCTTT.

In this sample, this clone turned up many times. Within the sample, other DNA sequences also encode this same CDR3. This chain links TRBV28 with TRBJ1-1, with 10 bases fitting TRBD1. J was trimmed by 5 bases and V by 4 bases; bases with no gene match: 7. The CDR3 is 15 amino acids. The germline V gene encodes CDR1 MDHEN and CDR2 SYDVKM. CDR3 sequence: CASSSPDRGRTEAFF. The CDR3 region has the DNA TGTGCCAGCAGTTCGCCGGACAGGGGGAGGACTGAAGCTTTCTTT.

This rearrangement joins TRBV7-8 to TRBJ2-7; maybe TRBD2 (5 bases). Looked up from germline, CDR1 is SGHVS and CDR2 is FQNEAQ. This CDR3 contains 14 residues. V lost 1 base and J 3 bases, leaving 10 bases between the germline ends. The CDR3 DNA reads TGTGCCAGCAGCTTAGGGGCGAGGGACTACGAGCAGTACTTC. Protein: CASSLGARDYEQYF.

This chain links TRBV7-9 with TRBJ1-1; no clear D gene. This CDR3 contains 14 residues. The germline V and J ends were trimmed by 1 base and 7 bases, with 13 bases remaining between them. The germline V gene has CDR1 SEHNR and CDR2 FQNEAQ (reference sequence). The CDR3 protein is CASSLVDLRLEAFF. The DNA of the CDR3 is TGTGCCAGCAGCTTAGTTGACCTCCGCCTTGAAGCTTTCTTT.

The chain carries TRBV15 and TRBJ2-1; D is ambiguous. Trimming took off 3 bases at V and 8 bases at J, with 17 bases between the two ends. The CDR3 consists of 15 residues. The germline gives CDR1 LNHNV, CDR2 YYDKDF (reference sequence). The CDR3 is CATSSLQGWADEQFF. CDR3 sequence (DNA): TGTGCCACCAGCAGTCTGCAAGGATGGGCGGATGAGCAGTTCTTC.

The chain recombines TRBV6-5 with TRBJ1-4, with D possibly TRBD1 on 5 matching bases. Germline V gives CDR1 MNHEY, CDR2 SVGAGI. CDR3 size: 14 residues. V lost 0 bases to trimming and J lost 10 bases, with 12 bases between them. The CDR3 reads CASSYSFRVVKLFF. The CDR3 DNA is TGTGCCAGCAGTTACTCGTTCAGGGTCGTAAAACTGTTTTTT.

Comments on this clone: This probably arose from a read error, given a far larger clone one base away. The same CDR3 also results from other DNA sequences found in this sample. The chain joins TRBV28 to TRBJ1-5, with unresolved D. V was clipped by 5 bases and J by 0 bases, with 11 bases between them. The germline V gene encodes CDR1 MDHEN and CDR2 SYDVKM. This CDR3 has 15 amino acids. In DNA form, the CDR3 reads TGTGCCAGCAGTCCTGACTTGTATAGCAATCAGCCCCAGCATTTT. Protein sequence: CASSPDLYSNQPQHF.

A remark on this clone: This clone may be a read error of a much larger clone one base away. Other nucleotide sequences from this sample produce the same CDR3. The gene calls are TRBV5-1 and TRBJ2-7; no clear D. V dropped 0 bases and J dropped 4 bases, with 11 bases sitting between them. CDR1 is SGHRS, CDR2 YFSETQ, per germline. CDR3 length: 14 amino acids. CDR3 sequence: CASSLEGPPYEQYF. CDR3 DNA: TGCGCCAGCAGCTTGGAAGGGCCCCCTTACGAGCAGTACTTC.

J is TRBJ2-3 and V is TRBV28, with TRBD2 matching 9 bases. The CDR3 is 15 residues long. CDR1 and CDR2 (germline): MDHEN, SYDVKM. The V segment lost 7 bases and the J segment 4 bases; nucleotides outside the gene matches: 9. The CDR3 sequence: CASNRLAGSADTQYF. CDR3 in DNA: TGTGCCAGCAACCGGCTAGCGGGATCAGCAGATACGCAGTATTTT. Using reference TRBV28 and TRBJ2-3 for the parts outside the CDR3, the full variable domain is DVKVTQSSRYLVKRTGEKVFLECVQDMDHENMFWYRQDPGLGLRLIYFSYDVKMKEKGDIPEGYSVSREKKERFSLILESASTNQTSMYLCASNRLAGSADTQYFGPGTRLTVL.

The DNA for the CDR3 is TGTGCCAGCAGTGATGGCGGTACTGGGGCCAACGTCCTGACTTTC. It translates to CASSDGGTGANVLTF. The rearrangement uses TRBV6-1 and TRBJ2-6; D is undetermined. The CDR3 totals 15 residues. The ends were cut back, 3 bases at V and 2 bases at J, with 8 bases in the middle. Per the germline V gene, CDR1 is MNHNS and CDR2 is SASEGT.

Only a few counts were recorded for this clone. The chain links TRBV4-3 to TRBJ2-3, with D hard to call. Trimming stripped 1 base from V and 13 bases from J, with 9 bases between. The CDR3 is 11 residues long. The germline gives CDR1 LGHNA, CDR2 YSLEER. The CDR3 region is CASSQGSEEYF. The CDR3 DNA sequence: TGCGCCAGCAGCCAAGGGTCCGAGGAGTATTTT.

V gene TRBV19 combines with J gene TRBJ2-3, with 7 bases that match TRBD2. The CDR3 extends over 15 amino acids. Germline loops: CDR1 LNHDA, CDR2 SQIVND (reference sequence). V dropped 5 bases and J dropped 5; count of bases not matched to a gene: 10. The CDR3 coding sequence is TGTGCCAGTAGTTCTACTAGCGAATCCGTAGATACGCAGTATTTT. Its translation is CASSSTSESVDTQYF. Filled out from reference TRBV19 and TRBJ2-3, the complete variable domain reads DGGITQSPKYLFRKEGQNVTLSCEQNLNHDAMYWYRQDPGQGLRLIYYSQIVNDFQKGDIAEGYSVSREKKESFPLTVTSAQKNPTAFYLCASSSTSESVDTQYFGPGTRLTVL.

The V gene is TRBV4-1, the J gene TRBJ2-7; D might be TRBD1 or TRBD2, each matching 5 bases. The CDR3 covers 13 residues. Germline loops: CDR1 MGHRA, CDR2 YSYEKL. V shed 4 bases and J shed 2 bases, with 9 bases lying between them. CDR3 loop: CASSPGPPYEQYF. CDR3 coding DNA: TGCGCCAGCAGCCCGGGACCACCCTACGAGCAGTACTTC.

J is TRBJ2-7 and V is TRBV19; tentative D call: TRBD2 (6 bases). The CDR3 contains 14 residues. Trimming took 5 bases from V and 3 from J, leaving 14 bases between them. The V gene's germline CDR1 is LNHDA and CDR2 SQIVND (reference sequence). The CDR3 bases are TGTGCCAGTAGTGTGGGACTTGCCCACTACGAGCAGTACTTC. It yields the protein CASSVGLAHYEQYF. Filled out from reference TRBV19 and TRBJ2-7, the complete variable domain reads DGGITQSPKYLFRKEGQNVTLSCEQNLNHDAMYWYRQDPGQGLRLIYYSQIVNDFQKGDIAEGYSVSREKKESFPLTVTSAQKNPTAFYLCASSVGLAHYEQYFGPGTRLTVT.

In this sample, this clone turned up many times. V is TRBV6-4 and J is TRBJ2-3, with D perhaps TRBD2 (5 bases). CDR1 is MRHNA and CDR2 is SNTAGT in the germline V gene. The CDR3 runs 14 residues. The germline V and J ends were trimmed by 3 bases and 1 base, with 8 bases remaining between them. The CDR3 region has the DNA TGTGCCAGCAGTGAAGTGGGAGGCACAGATACGCAGTATTTT. Translation gives CASSEVGGTDTQYF.

The rearrangement uses TRBV6-1 and TRBJ1-1, with a weak D call TRBD1 (5 bases). V dropped 2 bases and J dropped 7 bases, with 11 bases sitting between them. The CDR3 is 13 residues long. CDR1 and CDR2 (germline): MNHNS, SASEGT. CDR3 DNA sequence: TGTGCCAGCAGTGAATGGAAAGGGGATGAAGCTTTCTTT. It codes for CASSEWKGDEAFF.

The gene calls are TRBV4-1 and TRBJ1-6, with a possible D match to TRBD1 (6 bases). CDR3 length equals 17 residues. The germline CDR1 and CDR2 sequences are MGHRA and YSYEKL. The V end was cut by 0 bases, the J end by 4 bases, with 13 bases between. Written as DNA, the CDR3 is TGCGCCAGCAGCCAAGATCCGGGGGGCGGATATAATTCACCCCTCCACTTT. It encodes CASSQDPGGGYNSPLHF.